These 16 T cell receptor beta chains came from one sample sequenced in a study of blood T cell repertoires in COVID-19. Some clones are missing from TCRdb's copy, which holds only in-frame ones; the method was immunoSEQ multiplex PCR. In the table there are 30,000 to 35,000 clones, about 83% of which are singletons. Sequencing was performed on peripheral blood. These receptors all stem from a man in his forties or fifties with acute or convalescent COVID-19.

This clone is a singleton in its sample. The rearrangement links TRBV6-5 to TRBJ2-7; perhaps TRBD1 as D (5 bases). CDR3 length: 15 residues. Germline V CDR1 and CDR2: MNHEY, SVGAGI. V lost 6 bases, J lost 3 bases, and 18 bases lay in between. The CDR3: CASRDIRGNDYEQYF. CDR3 nucleotides: TGTGCCAGCAGGGACATAAGGGGAAACGACTACGAGCAGTACTTC.

The chain recombines TRBV4-1 with TRBJ1-2; D remains ambiguous. The CDR3 is 14 residues long. Germline V gene sequence: CDR1 MGHRA, CDR2 YSYEKL. The germline V and J ends were trimmed by 4 bases and 6 bases, with 15 bases remaining between them. CDR3 sequence (DNA): TGCGCCAGCAGCCCTGTAGGAACTACTGATGGCTACACCTTC. Translating gives CASSPVGTTDGYTF.

The chain uses TRBV7-8 and TRBJ1-6; no clear D gene. Germline CDR1 and CDR2: SGHVS and FQNEAQ. The CDR3 contains 15 residues. V shed 1 base and J shed 5 bases, with 9 bases lying between them. CDR3 sequence (DNA): TGTGCCAGCAGCTTAGAATCACACCATAATTCACCCCTCCACTTT. It encodes CASSLESHHNSPLHF.

The chain employs TRBV7-3 and TRBJ1-2; 8 nucleotides match TRBD1. CDR3 length: 14 residues. Germline V gene sequence: CDR1 SGHTA, CDR2 FQGTGA. After removal of 3 bases from V and 1 base from J, the junction contained 1 base not matched to a gene. CDR3 nucleotide sequence: TGTGCCAGCAGCTTTGACAGGGGTAACTATGGCTACACCTTC. Translating it yields CASSFDRGNYGYTF.

The chain couples TRBV5-1 to TRBJ1-4; possibly TRBD1 for D (6 bases). Germline lookup yields CDR1 SGHRS and CDR2 YFSETQ. V lost 3 bases and J lost 7, with 16 bases in between. The CDR3 extends over 15 amino acids. The CDR3: CASSSFAGEAEKLFF. For the CDR3, the DNA is TGCGCCAGCAGCTCGTTTGCAGGGGAAGCTGAAAAACTGTTTTTT. The entire variable domain, with the rest obtained from reference TRBV5-1 and TRBJ1-4, is as follows: KAGVTQTPRYLIKTRGQQVTLSCSPISGHRSVSWYQQTPGQGLQFLFEYFSETQRNKGNFPGRFSGRQFSNSRSEMNVSTLELGDSALYLCASSSFAGEAEKLFFGSGTQLSVL.

The chain combines TRBV6-2 or TRBV6-3 with TRBJ2-7; 13 bases are shared with TRBD2. Germline V lookup: CDR1 MNHEY, CDR2 SVGEGT. CDR3 length equals 14 residues. The V gene end was trimmed by 5 bases and the J gene end by 5 bases; junction bases not matched to a gene: 3. As DNA, the CDR3 is TGTGCCAGCAGTCGGGGACTAGCGGGAAACGAGCAGTACTTC. This codes for CASSRGLAGNEQYF.

Note on this clone: One junction end disagrees with the germline gene, perhaps due to a read error. CDR3 sequence: CASRNQAGGHTF. As DNA, the CDR3 is TGTGCCAGCAGGAACCAAGCAGGTGGCCACACCTTC. The chain carries TRBV2 and TRBJ1-2; D not certain. Germline CDR1 SNHLY, CDR2 FYNNEI. The CDR3 is 12 residues long.

This CDR3 reads CASRRRDQEQFF. In DNA form, the CDR3 reads TGTGCCAGCAGACGACGGGATCAGGAGCAGTTCTTC. The chain carries TRBV6-5 and TRBJ2-1, with a tentative D call TRBD2 (5 bases). The CDR3 runs 12 residues. Trimming removed 6 bases at V and 10 bases at J, with 13 bases between. CDR1 and CDR2 from the germline V gene are MNHEY and SVGAGI.

The gene calls are TRBV4-2 and TRBJ2-3, with 11 bases identical to TRBD2. V was clipped by 1 base and J by 5 bases; unmatched bases: 5. The CDR3 totals 16 residues. Germline V gives CDR1 LGHNA, CDR2 YNFKEQ. CDR3 sequence reads: CASSQGSGGARDTQYF. In nucleotides, the CDR3 is TGTGCCAGCAGCCAAGGTAGCGGGGGGGCGAGAGATACGCAGTATTTT.

The chain combines TRBV11-2 with TRBJ2-7, with D perhaps matching TRBD1 (5 bases). This CDR3 is built from 15 residues. Germline V gene data show CDR1 as SGHAT and CDR2 as FQNNGV. V was cut by 1 base and J by 1 base, with 11 bases left in between. CDR3 region: CASSLGLGQSYEQYF. DNA of the CDR3: TGTGCCAGCAGCTTAGGGTTGGGGCAGTCCTACGAGCAGTACTTC.

The chain uses TRBV11-3 and TRBJ1-1; no clear D. Trimming left V 5 bases short and J 5 bases short, with 12 bases between. This CDR3 has 13 residues. Per germline, CDR1 SGHNT and CDR2 YENEEA. CDR3 protein: CASSPRRGTEAFF. CDR3 in DNA: TGTGCCAGCAGCCCAAGACGGGGAACTGAAGCTTTCTTT. The full variable domain, rest sourced from reference TRBV11-3 and TRBJ1-1, is EAGVVQSPRYKIIEKKQPVAFWCNPISGHNTLYWYLQNLGQGPELLIRYENEEAVDDSQLPKDRFSAERLKGVDSTLKIQPAELGDSAVYLCASSPRRGTEAFFGQGTRLTVV.

This clone was picked up one time. This sequence joins TRBV7-9 and TRBJ2-1; 8 bases fit TRBD2. V shed 3 bases, J shed 5 bases, and the junction held 9 bases outside the gene matches. The CDR3 has 16 residues. Germline CDR1 is SEHNR and CDR2 is FQNEAQ (reference sequence). Written as DNA, the CDR3 is TGTGCCAGCAGCTTCCCAGCGGGGGCAAGGGACAATGAGCAGTTCTTC. Its translation: CASSFPAGARDNEQFF.

V gene TRBV12-5 combines with J gene TRBJ2-5; perhaps TRBD1 as D (6 bases). The CDR3 is 14 residues long. V dropped 7 bases and J dropped 5 bases, with 17 bases sitting between them. The germline V gene has CDR1 LGHNT and CDR2 FRNRAP. The DNA for the CDR3 is TGTGCTAGTGCTCCCGAGGGGGTGAGGGAGACCCAGTACTTC. Translated, it gives CASAPEGVRETQYF.

The CDR3 bases are TGTGCCTGGAGTGTACGTAGCGGGGGAGGAGAGACCCAGTACTTC. Translated, it gives CAWSVRSGGGETQYF. This chain connects TRBV30 to TRBJ2-5; 9 nucleotides match TRBD2. This CDR3 spans 15 amino acids. CDR1 GTSNPN and CDR2 SVGIG come from the germline V gene (reference sequence). Trimming cost V 0 bases and J 4 bases; bases outside gene matches: 6.

V is TRBV18 and J is TRBJ1-3; TRBD1 matches at 7 bases. This CDR3 is 15 amino acids long. Trimming cost V 2 bases and J 2 bases; bases outside gene matches: 3. Germline-derived CDR1 and CDR2 are KGHSH and LQKENI. CDR3 nucleotide sequence: TGTGCCAGCTCACCAGACAGGGTGCCTGGAAACACCATATATTTT. Protein sequence: CASSPDRVPGNTIYF.

The chain is built from TRBV5-6 and TRBJ1-5; 7 positions match TRBD1. The V gene end was trimmed by 1 base and the J gene end by 2 bases; junction bases not matched to a gene: 6. The germline V gene has CDR1 SGHDT and CDR2 YYEEEE. The CDR3 spans 16 residues. As DNA, the CDR3 is TGTGCCAGCAGCTTGCTTGGGCAGGGGGGCAATCAGCCCCAGCATTTT. Protein: CASSLLGQGGNQPQHF.